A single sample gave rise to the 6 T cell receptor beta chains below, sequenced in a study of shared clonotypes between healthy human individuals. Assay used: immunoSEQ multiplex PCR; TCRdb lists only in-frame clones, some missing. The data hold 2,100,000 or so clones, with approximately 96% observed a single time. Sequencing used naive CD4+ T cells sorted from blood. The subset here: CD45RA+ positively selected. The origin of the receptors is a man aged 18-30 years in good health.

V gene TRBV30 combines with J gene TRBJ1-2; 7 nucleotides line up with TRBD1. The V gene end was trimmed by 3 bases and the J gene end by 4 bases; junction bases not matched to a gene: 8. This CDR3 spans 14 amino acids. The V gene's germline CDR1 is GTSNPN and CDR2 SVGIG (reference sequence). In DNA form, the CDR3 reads TGTGCCTGGAGGAGAACAGGGGAGGTCTATGGCTACACCTTC. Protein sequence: CAWRRTGEVYGYTF.

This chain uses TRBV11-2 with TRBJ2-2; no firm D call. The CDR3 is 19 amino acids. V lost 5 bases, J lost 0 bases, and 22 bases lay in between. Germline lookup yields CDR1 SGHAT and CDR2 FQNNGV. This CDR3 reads CASSLRSKTTLPNTGELFF. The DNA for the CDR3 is TGTGCCAGCAGCCTTCGGTCCAAAACCACCTTACCGAACACCGGGGAGCTGTTTTTT.

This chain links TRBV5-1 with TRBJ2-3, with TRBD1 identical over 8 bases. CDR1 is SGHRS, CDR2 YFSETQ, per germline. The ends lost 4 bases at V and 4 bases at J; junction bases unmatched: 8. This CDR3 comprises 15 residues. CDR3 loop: CASSIGQGGADTQYF. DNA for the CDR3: TGCGCCAGCAGCATAGGACAGGGTGGTGCAGATACGCAGTATTTT.

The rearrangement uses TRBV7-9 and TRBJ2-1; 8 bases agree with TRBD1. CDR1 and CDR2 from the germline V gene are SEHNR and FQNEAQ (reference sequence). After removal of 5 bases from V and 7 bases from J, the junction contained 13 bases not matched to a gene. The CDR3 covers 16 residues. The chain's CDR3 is CASSTSRTGGGNEQFF. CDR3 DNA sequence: TGTGCCAGCAGCACAAGCAGAACAGGGGGAGGAAATGAGCAGTTCTTC.

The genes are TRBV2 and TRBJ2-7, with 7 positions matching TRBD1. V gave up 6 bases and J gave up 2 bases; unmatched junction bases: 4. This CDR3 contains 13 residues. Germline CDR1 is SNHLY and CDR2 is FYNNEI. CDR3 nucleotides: TGTGCCAGCAGGCGGACAGGTACCTACGAGCAGTACTTC. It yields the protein CASRRTGTYEQYF.

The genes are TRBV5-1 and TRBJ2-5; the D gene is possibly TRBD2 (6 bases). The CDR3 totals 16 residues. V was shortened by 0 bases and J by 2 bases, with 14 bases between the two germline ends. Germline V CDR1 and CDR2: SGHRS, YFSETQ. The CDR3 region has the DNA TGCGCCAGCAGCTTGGGGGACTCGACAACACAAGAGACCCAGTACTTC. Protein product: CASSLGDSTTQETQYF.